This record looks at one T cell receptor beta chain sequence and its context. Its antigen is still unknown. TCR beta sequences were obtained from blood CD8+ and CD4+ T cells. Purification of the CD8+ and CD4+ T cells relied on negative isolation, and TEMRA cells underwent FACS enrichment. cDNA came from approximately 0.5 to 1 ug RNA primed by random hexamers. immunoSEQ multiplex PCR amplified TCR beta CDR3 across 54 Vbeta, 13 Jbeta. TCRdb re-called the immunoSEQ multiplex PCR reads with MiXCR, one entry per CDR3 protein. The sample carries some 180,000 distinct CDR3 sequences, roughly 95% recorded once. This CDR3 has 15 amino acids. Germline values: CDR1 LGHNA, CDR2 YSLEER. V lost 0 bases and J 3 bases, leaving 12 bases between the germline ends. The sample comes from a study of CD8 T cells in Susac syndrome. General study findings and limits: The authors acknowledged that their TCR sequencing and HLA analysis involved a relatively small number of individuals.

The TCR originated in a human donor in good health. Sequencing was done on a sample of CD4+ T cells from PBMCs. The rearrangement uses TRBV4-3 and TRBJ2-7; no clear D gene. This CDR3 reads CASSQERARSYEQYF. In DNA, the CDR3 is TGCGCCAGCAGCCAAGAACGGGCGCGTAGCTACGAGCAGTACTTC.